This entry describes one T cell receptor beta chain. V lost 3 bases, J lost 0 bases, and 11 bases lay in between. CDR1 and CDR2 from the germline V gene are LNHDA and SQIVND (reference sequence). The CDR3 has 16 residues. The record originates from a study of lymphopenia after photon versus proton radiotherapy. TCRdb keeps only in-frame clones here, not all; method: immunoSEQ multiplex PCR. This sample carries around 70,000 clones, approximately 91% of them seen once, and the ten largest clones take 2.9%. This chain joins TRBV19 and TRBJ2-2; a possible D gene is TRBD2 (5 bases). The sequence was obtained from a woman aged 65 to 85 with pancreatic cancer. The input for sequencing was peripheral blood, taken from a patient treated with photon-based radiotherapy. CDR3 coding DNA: TGTGCCAGTAGTATTGGACTTACTACGAACACCGGGGAGCTGTTTTTT. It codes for CASSIGLTTNTGELFF.